The 22 T cell receptor beta chains given below trace back to one sample, sequenced in a study of early T cells in non-severe SARS-CoV-2 infection. Each CDR3 protein gets one entry after TCRdb re-called the 5' RACE reads with MiXCR. Of 57,000 or so distinct CDR3 sequences in the sample, roughly 12% were seen once. What was sequenced was whole blood. The receptors were gathered from an adult who was a healthcare worker with PCR-confirmed SARS-CoV-2 infection or an uninfected control (not recorded which).

The chain employs TRBV6-4 and TRBJ1-1, with a possible D match to TRBD1 (5 bases). This CDR3 is 13 amino acids long. Germline CDR1 reads MRHNA; CDR2 reads SNTAGT. The V and J ends lost 4 bases and 1 base respectively, with 7 bases between them. The CDR3 DNA follows: TGTGCCAGCAGTGGACAGCCGAACACTGAAGCTTTCTTT. Amino acid sequence: CASSGQPNTEAFF.

CDR3 sequence: CASTHTNTDTQYF. CDR3 nucleotide sequence: TGCGCCAGCACCCACACAAATACAGATACGCAGTATTTT. The chain is built from TRBV5-1 and TRBJ2-3; D not resolved. The V end was cut by 6 bases, the J end by 3 bases, with 11 bases between. Germline assignment: CDR1 SGHRS and CDR2 YFSETQ. The CDR3 contains 13 residues.

This clonotype was seen once. The chain joins TRBV28 to TRBJ1-1; D uncertain. V lost 5 bases and J 4 bases, leaving 17 bases between the germline ends. The CDR3 contains 15 residues. Germline CDR1 is MDHEN and CDR2 is SYDVKM. CDR3 region: CASSPPLAGSTEAFF. The CDR3 nucleotides are TGTGCCAGCAGTCCCCCCTTAGCGGGGAGCACTGAAGCTTTCTTT.

There are a few counts of this clonotype. The CDR3 coding sequence is TGCAGCGTTGAAGAAGGGATGGGTGGCACAGATACGCAGTATTTT. Its protein product is CSVEEGMGGTDTQYF. The J gene is TRBJ2-3, the V gene TRBV29-1; no clear D gene. The CDR3 is 15 residues long. Between the trimmed V and J ends, which lost 0 bases and 1 base, there was a span of 11 bases. Germline V gene lookup returns CDR1 SQVTM and CDR2 ANQGSEA.

This clonotype occurred many times. This sequence joins TRBV11-2 and TRBJ1-3, with a possible D match to TRBD1 (6 bases). V was clipped by 3 bases and J by 8 bases, with 14 bases between them. CDR3 length equals 14 residues. The germline V gene encodes CDR1 SGHAT and CDR2 FQNNGV. CDR3 in amino acids: CASSLGHTLDTIYF. The CDR3 bases are TGTGCCAGCAGCTTGGGACACACTTTGGACACCATATATTTT.

This clonotype was recorded many times. The V gene is TRBV7-2, the J gene TRBJ2-7, with TRBD2 identical over 11 bases. The J segment lost 2 bases and the V segment lost 5 bases, leaving 17 bases of the junction unmatched. This CDR3 has 19 amino acids. Germline CDR1 reads SGHTA; CDR2 reads FQGNSA. The CDR3 spells CASSEKRLTSGGVTYEQYF. In DNA, the CDR3 is TGTGCCAGCAGCGAAAAAAGGCTAACTAGCGGGGGAGTTACCTACGAGCAGTACTTC.

The rearrangement uses TRBV28 and TRBJ1-2, with 7 bases aligning to TRBD1. Germline V gene data show CDR1 as MDHEN and CDR2 as SYDVKM. V dropped 4 bases and J dropped 5; count of bases not matched to a gene: 10. The CDR3 loop spans 15 amino acids. The CDR3, as DNA: TGTGCCAGCAGTTCCTATCAGGGACAGTCATATGGCTACACCTTC. It codes for CASSSYQGQSYGYTF.

This chain connects TRBV3-1 to TRBJ2-5, with 9 bases identical to TRBD2. The germline gives CDR1 LGHDT, CDR2 YNNKEL (reference sequence). The CDR3 has 16 residues. Trimming removed 0 bases from V and 4 bases from J; junction bases left unmatched: 6. The CDR3 is CASSQDRVAGVETQYF. CDR3 DNA sequence: TGTGCCAGCAGCCAAGATAGGGTAGCGGGGGTAGAGACCCAGTACTTC.

The chain combines TRBV29-1 with TRBJ1-1, with D unclear. The germline V and J ends were trimmed by 4 bases and 6 bases, with 6 bases remaining between them. Germline V lookup: CDR1 SQVTM, CDR2 ANQGSEA. CDR3 length equals 10 residues. The DNA for the CDR3 is TGCAGCGTTGGCGGGGCTGAAGCTTTCTTT. It encodes CSVGGAEAFF. Drawing the rest from reference TRBV29-1 and TRBJ1-1, the complete variable domain is SAVISQKPSRDICQRGTSLTIQCQVDSQVTMMFWYRQQPGQSLTLIATANQGSEATYESGFVIDKFPISRPNLTFSTLTVSNMSPEDSSIYLCSVGGAEAFFGQGTRLTVV.

This sequence joins TRBV30 and TRBJ1-2; D remains unclear. The CDR3 has 12 residues. Germline values: CDR1 GTSNPN, CDR2 SVGIG (reference sequence). Trimming cost V 4 bases and J 2 bases, with 8 bases left between them. In nucleotides, the CDR3 is TGTGCCTGGACAGCAGGAAACTATGGCTACACCTTC. Amino acid sequence: CAWTAGNYGYTF. Drawing the rest from reference TRBV30 and TRBJ1-2, the complete variable domain is SQTIHQWPATLVQPVGSPLSLECTVEGTSNPNLYWYRQAAGRGLQLLFYSVGIGQISSEVPQNLSASRPQDRQFILSSKKLLLSDSGFYLCAWTAGNYGYTFGSGTRLTVV.

This clonotype was seen a few times. This chain links TRBV28 with TRBJ1-1; D is unresolved. In germline, CDR1 is MDHEN, CDR2 SYDVKM. The V and J ends lost 3 bases and 6 bases respectively, with 8 bases between them. This CDR3 spans 12 amino acids. CDR3 bases: TGTGCCAGCAGTTTGAGTCTATCTGAAGCTTTCTTT. Translation: CASSLSLSEAFF.

This clonotype was counted ten times or more. This chain joins TRBV2 and TRBJ1-4; no definite D call. The germline V gene has CDR1 SNHLY and CDR2 FYNNEI. This CDR3 contains 12 residues. The ends were cut back, 4 bases at V and 8 bases at J, with 8 bases in the middle. CDR3 bases: TGTGCCAGCAGTGGAAGACAAGAAAAACTGTTTTTT. Translated, it gives CASSGRQEKLFF.

The rearrangement joins TRBV20-1 to TRBJ2-3; a possible D gene is TRBD1 (5 bases). This CDR3 comprises 14 residues. Per germline, CDR1 DFQATT and CDR2 SNEGSKA (reference sequence). Trimming pared 5 bases from V and 0 bases from J, leaving 12 bases between. CDR3 sequence (DNA): TGCAGTGCTCACAGGCAATCTAGCACAGATACGCAGTATTTT. This translates into CSAHRQSSTDTQYF.

This clonotype turned up a few times. At one boundary the junction diverges from the germline segment, which might be a read error. The genes are TRBV29-1 and TRBJ2-7, with D unresolved. This CDR3 has 12 residues. Germline values: CDR1 SQVTM, CDR2 ANQGSEA. CDR3 residues: CSVEGRGYEQYF. The DNA of the CDR3 is TGCAGCGTCGAAGGCCGAGGTTACGAGCAGTACTTC.

In this sample, this clonotype turned up many times. The rearrangement links TRBV5-6 to TRBJ2-7, with unresolved D. Germline values: CDR1 SGHDT, CDR2 YYEEEE. This CDR3 is built from 17 residues. V shed 0 bases and J shed 0 bases, with 16 bases lying between them. CDR3 bases: TGTGCCAGCAGCTTGGGGCAGGCCTATTCTCCCTCCTACGAGCAGTACTTC. Translating gives CASSLGQAYSPSYEQYF.

The chain has TRBV29-1 and TRBJ1-2; TRBD1 might be the D (5 bases). V was shortened by 2 bases and J by 3 bases, with 7 bases between the two germline ends. This CDR3 is built from 12 residues. Germline CDR1 SQVTM, CDR2 ANQGSEA. CDR3 sequence (DNA): TGCAGCGTTGAAAGAGGGGACTATGGCTACACCTTC. This translates into CSVERGDYGYTF.

This clonotype has only a few counts. Germline and junction disagree at one end, which may indicate a read error. CDR3 DNA: TGCGCCAGCATGGACCAGGAGACCCAGTACTTC. This codes for CASMDQETQYF. The chain employs TRBV5-1 and TRBJ2-5; D is ambiguous. CDR3 length: 11 amino acids. Germline V lookup: CDR1 SGHRS, CDR2 YFSETQ.

This clonotype was counted between two and nine times. This chain connects TRBV5-1 to TRBJ2-1; 7 nucleotides agree with TRBD2. From germline, CDR1 is SGHRS and CDR2 YFSETQ. V shed 0 bases and J 6 bases; nucleotides not matched to a gene: 3. The CDR3 has 14 amino acids. The CDR3 loop is CASSLVGEGNEQFF. The CDR3 coding sequence is TGCGCCAGCAGCTTGGTGGGGGAGGGCAATGAGCAGTTCTTC.

In its sample, this clonotype was seen many times. V is TRBV29-1 and J is TRBJ1-2, with 8 positions matching TRBD1. Germline V gene sequence: CDR1 SQVTM, CDR2 ANQGSEA. This CDR3 has 12 residues. The ends lost 6 bases at V and 3 bases at J; junction bases unmatched: 3. The CDR3 loop is CSVDREYYGYTF. In DNA form, the CDR3 reads TGCAGCGTGGACAGGGAATACTATGGCTACACCTTC.

The chain links TRBV7-9 to TRBJ2-7, with D unresolved. Trimming left V 5 bases short and J 6 bases short, with 14 bases between. The length of the CDR3 is 13 residues. Germline lookup yields CDR1 SEHNR and CDR2 FQNEAQ (reference sequence). This CDR3 is CASSRTPASEQYF. CDR3 coding DNA: TGTGCCAGCAGCCGGACGCCGGCCAGCGAGCAGTACTTC.

This clonotype was detected a few times. This chain joins TRBV19 and TRBJ2-3, with unresolved D. CDR1 and CDR2 (germline): LNHDA, SQIVND (reference sequence). CDR3 size: 11 residues. V was pared by 2 bases and J by 14 bases, with 11 bases between. CDR3 in DNA: TGTGCCAGTAGTATACCGGCCCCCAGGTATTTT. Translating it yields CASSIPAPRYF. Looking up the rest from reference TRBV19 and TRBJ2-3 gives the full variable domain: DGGITQSPKYLFRKEGQNVTLSCEQNLNHDAMYWYRQDPGQGLRLIYYSQIVNDFQKGDIAEGYSVSREKKESFPLTVTSAQKNPTAFYLCASSIPAPRYFGPGTRLTVL.

Many counts were recorded for this clonotype. V is TRBV6-2 or TRBV6-3 and J is TRBJ2-7; TRBD2 matches at 8 bases. The CDR3 length is 14 residues. Unmatched junction bases numbered 6, after V lost 5 bases and J lost 3 bases. In germline, CDR1 is MNHEY, CDR2 SVGEGT. The CDR3 here is CASSPPGLDYEQYF. In DNA form, the CDR3 reads TGTGCCAGCAGTCCGCCGGGACTAGACTACGAGCAGTACTTC.